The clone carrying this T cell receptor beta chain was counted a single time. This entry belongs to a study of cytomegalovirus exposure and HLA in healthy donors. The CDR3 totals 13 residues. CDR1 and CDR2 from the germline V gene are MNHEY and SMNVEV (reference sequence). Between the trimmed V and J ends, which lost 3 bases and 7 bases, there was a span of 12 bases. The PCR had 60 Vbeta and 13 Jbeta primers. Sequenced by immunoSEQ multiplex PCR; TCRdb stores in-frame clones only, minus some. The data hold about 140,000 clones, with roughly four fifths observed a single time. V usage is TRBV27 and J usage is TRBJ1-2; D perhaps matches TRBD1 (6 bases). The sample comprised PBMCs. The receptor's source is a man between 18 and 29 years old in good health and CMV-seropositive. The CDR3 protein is CASSLRQGSGYTF. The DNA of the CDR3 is TGTGCCAGCAGTTTGCGGCAGGGGAGTGGCTACACCTTC.